These 7 T cell receptor beta chains came from one sample sequenced in a study of blood T cells in healthy people across ages. Primed by a sample-barcoded 5' primer and a J-beta primer mix, a second PCR proceeded for 7 to 11 cycles. MiXCR was run by TCRdb on the 5' RACE reads, yielding one entry per CDR3 protein. The data show roughly 800,000 distinct CDR3 sequences, with 40% to 65% seen just once and approximately 40% held by the top ten. Sequencing was done on a sample of blood. The receptors were sampled from an elderly man in good health.

This rearrangement joins TRBV20-1 to TRBJ2-2; TRBD2 is a possible D gene (5 bases). Trimming cost V 5 bases and J 13 bases, with 14 bases left between them. The CDR3 consists of 11 residues. Germline lookup yields CDR1 DFQATT and CDR2 SNEGSKA (reference sequence). CDR3 nucleotide sequence: TGCAGTGCTTTTAGCGCGATGGGGCTGTTTTTT. It yields the protein CSAFSAMGLFF.

The gene calls are TRBV12-3 or TRBV12-4 and TRBJ2-3; unclear D gene. The CDR3 totals 15 residues. The V gene lost 4 bases and the J gene lost 0 bases, with 11 bases spanning the gap. DNA of the CDR3: TGTGCCAGCAGTTCCCCTAGGCCTAGCACAGATACGCAGTATTTT. It is translated as CASSSPRPSTDTQYF.

This clonotype has a handful of counts. The rearrangement uses TRBV4-2 and TRBJ2-3; 11 bases align to TRBD2. This CDR3 has 18 amino acids. V lost 5 bases, J lost 8 bases, and 18 bases stayed unmatched. Germline-derived CDR1 and CDR2 are LGHNA and YNFKEQ. This CDR3 reads CASSSPGGLADPGGTQYF. In DNA form, the CDR3 reads TGTGCCAGCAGCTCCCCTGGGGGACTAGCGGATCCTGGAGGTACGCAGTATTTT.

The chain recombines TRBV7-3 with TRBJ2-3; D is perhaps TRBD2 (5 bases). CDR1 SGHTA and CDR2 FQGTGA come from the germline V gene. V shed 2 bases and J shed 6 bases, with 9 bases lying between them. The length of the CDR3 is 13 residues. The CDR3 loop reads CASSLQRWDTQYF. Here the CDR3 DNA reads TGTGCCAGCAGCTTACAGCGGTGGGATACGCAGTATTTT.

This clonotype was detected only a few times. This rearrangement joins TRBV7-9 to TRBJ1-2; maybe TRBD1 (5 bases). The germline V gene encodes CDR1 SEHNR and CDR2 FQNEAQ (reference sequence). The CDR3 consists of 12 residues. Trimming pared 6 bases from V and 8 bases from J, leaving 13 bases between. In DNA, the CDR3 is TGTGCCAGCAGATTTGGGGCGGTCGGCTACACCTTC. As protein: CASRFGAVGYTF.

The chain links TRBV11-2 to TRBJ1-2, with 7 positions matching TRBD1. CDR3 length: 16 residues. Per germline, CDR1 SGHAT and CDR2 FQNNGV. With V trimmed by 0 bases and J by 3 bases, 7 bases remained unmatched. The CDR3 coding sequence is TGTGCCAGCAGCTTAGATCACCGAGGGGGCGACTATGGCTACACCTTC. Its translation: CASSLDHRGGDYGYTF. The full variable domain, rest sourced from reference TRBV11-2 and TRBJ1-2, is EAGVAQSPRYKIIEKRQSVAFWCNPISGHATLYWYQQILGQGPKLLIQFQNNGVVDDSQLPKDRFSAERLKGVDSTLKIQPAKLEDSAVYLCASSLDHRGGDYGYTFGSGTRLTVV.

V usage is TRBV9 and J usage is TRBJ2-1; 8 bases agree with TRBD1. In germline, CDR1 is SGDLS, CDR2 YYNGEE. The CDR3 totals 15 residues. Trimming removed 4 bases from V and 4 bases from J; junction bases left unmatched: 7. CDR3 amino acids: CASSRQGLGYNEQFF. CDR3 DNA: TGTGCCAGCAGCCGACAGGGGCTAGGGTACAATGAGCAGTTCTTC.